The rows below give T cell receptor beta chains drawn from one sample of a study of T cells in Graves' hyperthyroidism and ophthalmopathy. TCRdb itself ran the multiplex PCR reads through MiXCR, one entry per CDR3 protein. The profile shows about half a million distinct CDR3 sequences, about 22% of them singletons. Sequencing was carried out using blood. The receptors derive from an older woman with Graves' ophthalmopathy. CDR3s include the opening cysteine and the closing phenylalanine or tryptophan. D genes are given only for firm matches. Clone size is not always given. Where it is, it says once, few, many or a class for expanded clones.

.	TRBV10-1	.	TRBJ2-3	TGCGCCAGCAGTGCTGTAGGGACCACAGATACGCAGTATTTT	CASSAVGTTDTQYF
.	TRBV14	.	TRBJ1-2	TGTGCCAGCAGCCAAGATAATAGGATCTGGGGCTACACCTTC	CASSQDNRIWGYTF
few	TRBV7-3	.	TRBJ2-3	TGTGCCAGCAGCTTAAGTTGGCAGGGCGTCGGGATCACAGATACGCAGTATTTT	CASSLSWQGVGITDTQYF
few	TRBV28	TRBD1	TRBJ2-2	TGTGCCAGCAGTTCCCGGGGACAGGCCGCGAACACCGGGGAGCTGTTTTTT	CASSSRGQAANTGELFF
many	TRBV7-2	TRBD1	TRBJ2-1	TGTGCCAGCAGCTCCGCAGGGGGACGGATCAACAATGAGCAGTTCTTC	CASSSAGGRINNEQFF
.	TRBV7-2	.	TRBJ2-7	TGTGCCAGCAGCTTAGCGCAAACATTTGTCGAACCGTACTTC	CASSLAQTFVEPYF
.	TRBV6-6	TRBD1	TRBJ2-2	TGTGCCAGCAGTTACCAGGGGACAGTGAACACCGGGGAGCTGTTTTTT	CASSYQGTVNTGELFF
many	TRBV6-1	TRBD1	TRBJ1-4	TGTGCCGCACGACGAGCAGGGGGGTTGGATGAAAAACTGTTTTTT	CAARRAGGLDEKLFF
.	TRBV13	.	TRBJ1-3	TGTGCCAGCAGCTTGAAGCTTCTCCGAAACACCATATATTTT	CASSLKLLRNTIYF
.	TRBV11-2	.	TRBJ2-1	TGTGCCAGCACCCAGGCTACCTCATACAATGAGCAGTTCTTC	CASTQATSYNEQFF
.	TRBV20-1	.	TRBJ2-7	TGCAGTGCTGAAGCGGTCTACGAGCAGTACTTC	CSAEAVYEQYF
.	TRBV12-3/TRBV12-4	TRBD2	TRBJ2-5	TGTGCCAGCAGTTTACGTGACGGGGGGGCCCAAGAGACCCAGTACTTC	CASSLRDGGAQETQYF
.	TRBV6-1	.	TRBJ1-5	TGTGCCAGCAGCCTAATACCAACAGGGAATAGTCTCGGCAATCAGCCCCAGCATTTT	CASSLIPTGNSLGNQPQHF
few	TRBV6-1	.	TRBJ2-7	TGTGCCAGCACCCCAAGGGCAGGGTGGGCCGAGCAGTACTTC	CASTPRAGWAEQYF
.	TRBV27	TRBD2	TRBJ2-7	TGTGCCAGCAGTTTCCTGACTAGCTTATCCTACGAGCAGTACTTC	CASSFLTSLSYEQYF
.	TRBV10-3	TRBD2	TRBJ2-5	TGTGCCATCAGTGATGCTAGCGGGGTTCAAGAGACCCAGTACTTC	CAISDASGVQETQYF
.	TRBV7-2	.	TRBJ1-3	TGTGCCAGCACCTTGGGTGCCACCTCTGGAAACACCATATATTTT	CASTLGATSGNTIYF
many	TRBV7-2	TRBD2	TRBJ2-3	TGTGCCAGCAGCTCACTAGCGGGAGGGTGGGATACGCAGTATTTT	CASSSLAGGWDTQYF
many	TRBV12-3/TRBV12-4	.	TRBJ1-1	TGTGCCAGCAGTTTTGGGTCAAAAACTGAAGCTTTCTTT	CASSFGSKTEAFF
few	TRBV30	TRBD1	TRBJ2-7	TGTGCCTGGAGTGTACTTACAGGGGTCCCCTACGAGCAGTACTTC	CAWSVLTGVPYEQYF
.	TRBV20-1	.	TRBJ1-1	TGCAGTGCTAGAGATGTGGGGGGTAGGGTGGGGAACACTGAAGCTTTCTTT	CSARDVGGRVGNTEAFF
.	TRBV12-3/TRBV12-4	.	TRBJ1-1	TGTGCCAGCAGTTTAGGTAAGGGTTGGGGCACTGAAGCTTTCTTT	CASSLGKGWGTEAFF
.	TRBV30	.	TRBJ1-5	TGTGCCTGGAGTGTGGGGGTGGCGAATCAGCCCCAGCATTTT	CAWSVGVANQPQHF
many	TRBV12-3/TRBV12-4	.	TRBJ1-5	TGTGCCAGCAGTTTAGGGTCCGGGGGTAATGATCAGCCCCAGCATTTT	CASSLGSGGNDQPQHF
few	TRBV5-1	.	TRBJ2-2	TGCGCCAGCAGCTTGAGGTCCACCGGGGAGCTGTTTTTT	CASSLRSTGELFF
once	TRBV30	TRBD2	TRBJ2-1	TGTGCCGTAGCGGGGGAGTTCTACAATGAGCAGTTCTTC	CAVAGEFYNEQFF
.	TRBV7-2	.	TRBJ1-1	TGTGCCAGCAGCCAAGCAGCGATGCTGAACACTGAAGCTTTCTTT	CASSQAAMLNTEAFF
few	TRBV7-2	.	TRBJ1-6	TGTGCCAGCAGCTCTGGCCCGGGACCGCCCCTCCACTTT	CASSSGPGPPLHF
.	TRBV9	TRBD2	TRBJ2-1	TGTGCCAGCAGCCCAAGAGAAGCGGGAGTAAGAGGGTCCTACAATGAGCAGTTCTTC	CASSPREAGVRGSYNEQFF
many	TRBV7-3	.	TRBJ2-3	TGTGCCAGCAGCTTAAATGGCGGTTCAGATACGCAGTATTTT	CASSLNGGSDTQYF
.	TRBV5-4	TRBD1	TRBJ2-3	TGTGCCAGCAGCCGGACAGGGAAAACAGATACGCAGTATTTT	CASSRTGKTDTQYF
few	TRBV15	TRBD1	TRBJ1-1	TGTGCCACCAGGAGGACAGGGGGGACTGAAGCTTTCTTT	CATRRTGGTEAFF
.	TRBV20-1	TRBD2	TRBJ2-1	TGCAGTGTGATAAGCGGGAGTGGCTACAATGAGCAGTTCTTC	CSVISGSGYNEQFF